The rows below give T cell receptor beta chains drawn from one sample of a study of regulatory T cells in long-lasting Graves disease. TCRdb re-called the multiplex PCR reads with MiXCR, one entry per CDR3 protein. The table includes approximately 400,000 distinct CDR3 sequences, approximately 15% detected once. Another study also made use of these data, one on T cells in Graves' hyperthyroidism and ophthalmopathy.

The specimen comprised peripheral blood mononuclear cells (PBMCs), sampled at new diagnosis, from a patient treated with antithyroid drugs. These receptor sequences come from a woman in her 30s with Graves disease. CDR3s include the opening cysteine and the closing phenylalanine or tryptophan. D genes are given only for firm matches. Only part of the rows carry a size: once, few, many, or a class if the clone is expanded.

clone_size j_call v_call d_call cdr3_nt cdr3_aa
many TRBJ2-7 TRBV20-1 TRBD2 TGCAGTGCTGAATTAGCGGGCCCATACGAGCAGTACTTC CSAELAGPYEQYF
many TRBJ2-5 TRBV7-9 NA TGTGCCACCAGCGTAGGCGCGGTGACTCAAGAGACCCAGTACTTC CATSVGAVTQETQYF
NA TRBJ2-5 TRBV14 NA TGTGCCAGCAGCCAAGACTCACTCCAAGAGACCCAGTACTTC CASSQDSLQETQYF
few TRBJ1-2 TRBV5-1 TRBD1 TGCGCCAGCAGCTCCCTGGACAGGGGGCTTGAGGGCTACACCTTC CASSSLDRGLEGYTF
many TRBJ1-1 TRBV4-2 NA TGTGCCAGCAGCCGCGTAGGGTGGGCGAACACTGAAGCTTTCTTT CASSRVGWANTEAFF
many TRBJ2-1 TRBV12-3/TRBV12-4 NA TGTGCCAGCAGCCTCCAGGGCCTTGAGCAGTTCTTC CASSLQGLEQFF
NA TRBJ1-4 TRBV5-6 NA TGTGCCAGCAGCCGCAAGGGCCGGAATGAAAAACTGTTTTTT CASSRKGRNEKLFF
many TRBJ2-5 TRBV18 TRBD1 TGTGCCAGCTCACCTTCGGACAGGGGTGGAGTGGAGACCCAGTACTTC CASSPSDRGGVETQYF
many TRBJ2-6 TRBV11-1 NA TGTGCCAGCAGGCCTGAGGAGGCCGGGGCCAACGTCCTGACTTTC CASRPEEAGANVLTF
NA TRBJ2-7 TRBV5-1 TRBD1 TGCGCCAGCAGCTTGAGGGGACAGACCGTCCACGAGCAGTACTTC CASSLRGQTVHEQYF
NA TRBJ2-1 TRBV3-1 NA TGTGCCAGCAGCCAGGGGTTGGGGGTGAATGAGCAGTTCTTC CASSQGLGVNEQFF
many TRBJ2-1 TRBV5-1 NA TGCGCCAGCAGCCCGGGTTTAGTCTCTGGCGGTGGTGAGCAGTTCTTC CASSPGLVSGGGEQFF
NA TRBJ1-1 TRBV29-1 TRBD1 TGCAGCATATCCGGGACAGGGAACACTGAAGCTTTCTTT CSISGTGNTEAFF
many TRBJ2-7 TRBV3-1 NA TGTGCCAGCAGCCAAGATCTTCGGGACTACGAGCAGTACTTC CASSQDLRDYEQYF
many TRBJ2-7 TRBV7-9 NA TGTGCCAGCGAGCTAGCGCTCGAGCAGTACTTC CASELALEQYF
NA TRBJ2-7 TRBV30 NA TGTGCCTGGAGCCCAGGTTCACCCTACGAGCAGTACTTC CAWSPGSPYEQYF
NA TRBJ1-2 TRBV6-5 NA TGTGCCAGCAGTTACTCCGCCGGACCGCCTAAATATGGCTACACCTTC CASSYSAGPPKYGYTF
many TRBJ1-2 TRBV7-9 NA TGTGCCAGCAGCTTACCTTCGACAGGTTCCTATGGCTACACCTTC CASSLPSTGSYGYTF
few TRBJ2-2 TRBV5-4 TRBD2 TGTGCCAGCGGTCTAGCGGGAGGAACTACCGGGGAGCTGTTTTTT CASGLAGGTTGELFF
NA TRBJ1-1 TRBV7-9 NA TGTGCCAGCAGCACCTGGAACACTGAAGCTTTCTTT CASSTWNTEAFF
many TRBJ2-3 TRBV7-2 NA TGTGCCAGCAGCTTCCAATTAAGCAGTACGCAGTATTTT CASSFQLSSTQYF
NA TRBJ2-7 TRBV25-1 NA TGTGCCAGCAGTGAAGGTGGCGGGTCCTACGAGCAGTACTTC CASSEGGGSYEQYF
many TRBJ2-2 TRBV3-1 TRBD2 TGTGCCAGCAGCCAAGTAGCAGCGGGAGAGAACACCGGGGAGCTGTTTTTT CASSQVAAGENTGELFF
many TRBJ1-1 TRBV10-3 TRBD1 TGTGCCATCAGACCGGGACAGCTGAACACTGAAGCTTTCTTT CAIRPGQLNTEAFF
NA TRBJ1-1 TRBV5-1 NA TGCGCCAGCAGCTTGAAAGCAGGGGCGAGCACTGAAGCTTTCTTT CASSLKAGASTEAFF
NA TRBJ1-2 TRBV15 NA TGTGTCACCAGCATTGGAACTAACTATGGCTACACCTTC CVTSIGTNYGYTF
few TRBJ1-1 TRBV18 NA TGTGCCAGCTCACAACGAGTACCCCCTGAAGCTTTCTTT CASSQRVPPEAFF
many TRBJ2-7 TRBV6-1 TRBD1 TGTGCCAGCAGTGCGGGACAGACCTACGAGCAGTACTTC CASSAGQTYEQYF
NA TRBJ2-3 TRBV19 NA TGTGCCAGTAGTAGGACAGGGGTTGGCCTAGCGGGAGTTGATACGCAGTATTTT CASSRTGVGLAGVDTQYF
many TRBJ2-1 TRBV14 NA TGTGCCAGCAGCCAAGACCAGACCGACTCCTACAATGAGCAGTTCTTC CASSQDQTDSYNEQFF
NA TRBJ1-1 TRBV6-1 NA TGTGCCAGCAGCCTGGATCGAGAAGCTTTCTTT CASSLDREAFF
many TRBJ1-2 TRBV10-3 TRBD1 TGTGCCATCAGCAGGGGGCAGAACTATGGCTACACCTTC CAISRGQNYGYTF
NA TRBJ2-7 TRBV6-1 TRBD2 TGTGCCAGCAGTGAAAAGGCCGGGACTAGCTACGAGCAGTACTTC CASSEKAGTSYEQYF
few TRBJ2-3 TRBV10-3 NA TGTGCCATCAGTGTGGGGATTAGCGGAGATCCCGAGGGTACAGATACGCAGTATTTT CAISVGISGDPEGTDTQYF
NA TRBJ1-2 TRBV20-1 NA TGCAGTGCTAGAGAATACGGGACGGACTATGGCTACACCTTC CSAREYGTDYGYTF
many TRBJ1-5 TRBV6-2/TRBV6-3 NA TGTGCCAGCAGTCGACTGTTTGGAATTGACCCAGAAACATATCAGCCCCAGCATTTT CASSRLFGIDPETYQPQHF
NA TRBJ1-1 TRBV13 TRBD1 TGTGCCAGCAGCCCTTCGGGACAGCCTGAAGCTTTCTTT CASSPSGQPEAFF
many TRBJ2-1 TRBV2 NA TGTGCCAGCAGGACTCAGGGTAGCTCCTACAATGAGCAGTTCTTC CASRTQGSSYNEQFF
few TRBJ2-7 TRBV29-1 NA TGCAGCGTTCTCCAGCGGGAGCAGTACTTC CSVLQREQYF
many TRBJ2-1 TRBV20-1 TRBD1 TGCAGTGCAACTACAGGGGGCAGTGGCAATGAGCAGTTCTTC CSATTGGSGNEQFF
once TRBJ2-2 TRBV7-9 TRBD2 TGTGCCAGCAGCTCCACGACTAGCGGGACCGGCGGGGAGCTGTTTTTT CASSSTTSGTGGELFF
few TRBJ2-7 TRBV28 NA TGTGCCAGCAGTCCACGACAGGATTCCTACGAGCAGTACTTC CASSPRQDSYEQYF
few TRBJ2-7 TRBV9 NA TGTGCCAGCAGCGTAGGGGACGGAGGCTACGAGCAGTACTTC CASSVGDGGYEQYF
many TRBJ1-1 TRBV20-1 NA TGCAGTGCTAGAATGGGGGCGCGAGGAGCTTTCTTT CSARMGARGAFF